This TCR beta chain stems from a study of Graves' ophthalmopathy and Graves' hyperthyroidism. There are many counts of this clonotype. Its antigen remains unknown. The study, taken as a whole, reports: Most thyroid clonotypes with frequency above 0.001 were detected in blood too.

All donors with ophthalmopathy were recorded as having moderate-to-severe activity, CAS ≥3, NOSPECS ≥4 and a duration under 3 months. Clinicians diagnosed using symptoms, serum thyroxine, TRAb, thyroid ultrasound and orbital computed tomography. With 6 bases clipped from V and 6 bases from J, the junction kept 9 bases outside the gene matches. The length of the CDR3 is 15 residues. Germline V lookup: CDR1 DFQATT, CDR2 SNEGSKA (reference sequence). RNA transcripts served as template for amplifying TCR beta CDR3 sequences. First-round RT-PCR used HTBI primers; second-round multiplex PCR followed. MiXCR was run by TCRdb on the multiplex PCR reads, yielding one entry per CDR3 protein. The sample lists about 660,000 distinct CDR3 sequences; about two fifths were seen once.

The sequence was collected from an adult man with Graves' ophthalmopathy. This chain uses TRBV20-1 with TRBJ1-5; 12 bases are shared with TRBD1. Sequenced: peripheral blood. CDR3 amino acids: CSATPGQGASQPQHF. The CDR3 coding sequence is TGCAGTGCAACTCCGGGACAGGGGGCTAGTCAGCCCCAGCATTTT.